This TCR beta chain was sequenced in a study of cytotoxic CD8 clonotypes in ibrutinib-treated CLL. Study-level information: Samples showed on average about 260,000 productive templates and 80,000 to 100,000 productive rearrangements.

This CDR3 has 16 amino acids. J lost 2 bases, V lost 0 bases, and 7 bases had no gene match. The germline CDR1 and CDR2 sequences are LNHNV and YYDKDF (reference sequence). Libraries were prepared by immunoSEQ multiplex PCR; TCRdb keeps only in-frame clonotypes and omits some of them. Of more than 200,000 clones listed, 70% are singletons. The V and J genes are TRBV15 and TRBJ2-7; 7 bases align to TRBD2. The TCR was taken from a human donor with chronic lymphocytic leukemia. Source: PBMCs, taken after 24 months of ibrutinib treatment. CDR3 sequence (DNA): TGTGCCACCAGCAGAGAGCGGGGGATATCCGCCTACGAGCAGTACTTC. Translation: CATSRERGISAYEQYF.